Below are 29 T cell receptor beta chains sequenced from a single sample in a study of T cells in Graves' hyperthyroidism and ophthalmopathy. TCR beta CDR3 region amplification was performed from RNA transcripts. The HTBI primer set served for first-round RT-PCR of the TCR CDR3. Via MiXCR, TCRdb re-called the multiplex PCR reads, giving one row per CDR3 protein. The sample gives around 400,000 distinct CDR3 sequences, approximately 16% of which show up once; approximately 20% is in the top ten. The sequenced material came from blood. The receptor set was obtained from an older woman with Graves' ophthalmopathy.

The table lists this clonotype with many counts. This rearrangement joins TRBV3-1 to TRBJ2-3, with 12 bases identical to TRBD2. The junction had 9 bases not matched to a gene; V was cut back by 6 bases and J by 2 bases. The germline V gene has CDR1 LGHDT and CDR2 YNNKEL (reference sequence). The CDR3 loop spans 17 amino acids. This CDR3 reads CASSRLTSGGFTDTQYF. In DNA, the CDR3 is TGTGCCAGCAGTCGCCTGACTAGCGGGGGTTTCACAGATACGCAGTATTTT.

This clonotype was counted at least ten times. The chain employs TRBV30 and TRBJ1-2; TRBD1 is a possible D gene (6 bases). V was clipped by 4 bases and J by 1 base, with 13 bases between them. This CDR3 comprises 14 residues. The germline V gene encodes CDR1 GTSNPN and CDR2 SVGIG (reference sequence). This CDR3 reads CAWTGGRLNYGYTF. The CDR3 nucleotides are TGTGCCTGGACTGGGGGGCGACTTAACTATGGCTACACCTTC. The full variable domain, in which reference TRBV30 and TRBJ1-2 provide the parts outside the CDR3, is SQTIHQWPATLVQPVGSPLSLECTVEGTSNPNLYWYRQAAGRGLQLLFYSVGIGQISSEVPQNLSASRPQDRQFILSSKKLLLSDSGFYLCAWTGGRLNYGYTFGSGTRLTVV.

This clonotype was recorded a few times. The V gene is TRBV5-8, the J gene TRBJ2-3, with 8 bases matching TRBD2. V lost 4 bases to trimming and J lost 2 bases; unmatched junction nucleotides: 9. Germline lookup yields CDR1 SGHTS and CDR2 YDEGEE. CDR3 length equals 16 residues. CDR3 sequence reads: CASSPGGGPSTDTQYF. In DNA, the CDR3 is TGTGCCAGCAGCCCGGGGGGGGGACCTTCCACAGATACGCAGTATTTT.

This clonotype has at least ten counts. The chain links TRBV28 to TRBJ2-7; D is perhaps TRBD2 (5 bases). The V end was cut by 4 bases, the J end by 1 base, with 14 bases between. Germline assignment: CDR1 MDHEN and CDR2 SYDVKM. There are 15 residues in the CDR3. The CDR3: CASSSPAVTSYEQYF. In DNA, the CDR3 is TGTGCCAGCAGTTCCCCAGCGGTCACATCCTACGAGCAGTACTTC.

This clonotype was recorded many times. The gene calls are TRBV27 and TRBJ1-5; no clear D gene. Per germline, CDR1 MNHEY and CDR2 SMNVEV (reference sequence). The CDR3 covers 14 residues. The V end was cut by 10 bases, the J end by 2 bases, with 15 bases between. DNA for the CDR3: TGTGCCAAGCCTCGGGTTCGGGGCAATCAGCCCCAGCATTTT. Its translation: CAKPRVRGNQPQHF.

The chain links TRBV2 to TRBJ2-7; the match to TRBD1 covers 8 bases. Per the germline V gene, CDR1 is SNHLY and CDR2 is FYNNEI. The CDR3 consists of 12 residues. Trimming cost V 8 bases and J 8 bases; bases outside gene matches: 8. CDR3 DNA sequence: TGTGCCAGCGGGGGCGGGACAGGAAAGCAGTACTTC. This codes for CASGGGTGKQYF.

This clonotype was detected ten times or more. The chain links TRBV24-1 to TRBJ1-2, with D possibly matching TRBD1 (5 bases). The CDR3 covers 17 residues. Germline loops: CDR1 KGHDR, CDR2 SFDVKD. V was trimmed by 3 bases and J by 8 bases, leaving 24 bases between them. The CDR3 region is CATSDPLLGGRTIGYTF. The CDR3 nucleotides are TGTGCCACCAGTGATCCTCTACTGGGGGGACGGACGATAGGCTACACCTTC.

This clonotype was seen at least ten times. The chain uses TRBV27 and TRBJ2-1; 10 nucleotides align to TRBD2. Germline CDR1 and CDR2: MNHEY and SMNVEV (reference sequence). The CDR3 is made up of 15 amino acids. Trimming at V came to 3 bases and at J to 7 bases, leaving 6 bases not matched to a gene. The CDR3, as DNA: TGTGCCAGCAGTTTTGGGCTAGCGGGAGTTAATGAGCAGTTCTTC. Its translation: CASSFGLAGVNEQFF.

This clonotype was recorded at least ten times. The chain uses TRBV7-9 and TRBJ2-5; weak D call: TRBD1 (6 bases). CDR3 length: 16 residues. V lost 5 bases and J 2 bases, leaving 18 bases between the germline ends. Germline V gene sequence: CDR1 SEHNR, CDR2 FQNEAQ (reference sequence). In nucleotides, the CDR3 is TGTGCCAGCAGCACTCGACAGGCTCCCAGGCAAGAGACCCAGTACTTC. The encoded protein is CASSTRQAPRQETQYF.

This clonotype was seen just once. The CDR3 DNA follows: TGTGCCACCAGTGATCCCCGGACAGGCTACAATCAGCCCCAGCATTTT. The encoded protein is CATSDPRTGYNQPQHF. J is TRBJ1-5 and V is TRBV24-1; 7 bases map to TRBD1. The CDR3 sequence is 16 residues long. Germline-derived CDR1 and CDR2 are KGHDR and SFDVKD. The V gene end was trimmed by 3 bases and the J gene end by 3 bases; junction bases not matched to a gene: 7.

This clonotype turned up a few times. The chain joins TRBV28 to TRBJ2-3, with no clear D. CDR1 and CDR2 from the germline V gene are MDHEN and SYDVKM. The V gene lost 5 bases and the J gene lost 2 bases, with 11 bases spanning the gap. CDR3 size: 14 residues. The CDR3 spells CASSHRYPTDTQYF. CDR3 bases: TGTGCCAGCAGTCACAGATATCCCACAGATACGCAGTATTTT. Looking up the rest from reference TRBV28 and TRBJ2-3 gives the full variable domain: DVKVTQSSRYLVKRTGEKVFLECVQDMDHENMFWYRQDPGLGLRLIYFSYDVKMKEKGDIPEGYSVSREKKERFSLILESASTNQTSMYLCASSHRYPTDTQYFGPGTRLTVL.

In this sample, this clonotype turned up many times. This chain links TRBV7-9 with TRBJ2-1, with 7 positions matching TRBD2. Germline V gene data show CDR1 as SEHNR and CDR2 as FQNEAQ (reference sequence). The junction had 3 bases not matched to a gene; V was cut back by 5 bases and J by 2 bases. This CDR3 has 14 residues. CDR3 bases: TGTGCCAGCAGCCAAAGCGGGACCTACAATGAGCAGTTCTTC. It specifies CASSQSGTYNEQFF.

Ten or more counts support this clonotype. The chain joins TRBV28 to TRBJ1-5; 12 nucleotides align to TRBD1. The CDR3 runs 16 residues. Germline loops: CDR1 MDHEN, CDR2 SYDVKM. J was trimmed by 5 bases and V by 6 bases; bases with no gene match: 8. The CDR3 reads CASSTPGTGGYQPQHF. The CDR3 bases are TGTGCCAGCAGCACCCCCGGGACAGGGGGCTATCAGCCCCAGCATTTT.

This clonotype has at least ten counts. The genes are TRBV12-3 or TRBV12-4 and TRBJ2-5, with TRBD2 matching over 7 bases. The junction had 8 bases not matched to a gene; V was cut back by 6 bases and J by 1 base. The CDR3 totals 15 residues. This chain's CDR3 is CASSPPGRSQETQYF. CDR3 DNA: TGTGCCAGCAGCCCGCCCGGGAGGTCCCAAGAGACCCAGTACTTC.

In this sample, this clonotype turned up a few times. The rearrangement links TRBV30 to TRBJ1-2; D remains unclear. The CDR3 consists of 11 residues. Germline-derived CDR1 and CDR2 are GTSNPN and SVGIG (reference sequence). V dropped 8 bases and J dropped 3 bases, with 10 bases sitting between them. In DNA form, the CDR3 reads TGTGCCACCGGTAGGGACTATGGCTACACCTTC. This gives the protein CATGRDYGYTF.

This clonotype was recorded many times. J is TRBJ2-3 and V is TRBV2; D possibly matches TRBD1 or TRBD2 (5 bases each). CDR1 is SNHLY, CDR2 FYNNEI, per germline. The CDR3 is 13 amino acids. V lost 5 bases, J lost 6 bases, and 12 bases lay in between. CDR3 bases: TGTGCCAGCAGTAAGGACTGGGGGGATACGCAGTATTTT. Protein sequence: CASSKDWGDTQYF.

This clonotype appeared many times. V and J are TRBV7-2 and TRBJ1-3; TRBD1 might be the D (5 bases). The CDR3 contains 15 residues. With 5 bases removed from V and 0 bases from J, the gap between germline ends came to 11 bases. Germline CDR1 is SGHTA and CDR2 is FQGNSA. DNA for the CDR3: TGTGCCAGCAGCCGAGGACACAGCTCTGGAAACACCATATATTTT. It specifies CASSRGHSSGNTIYF.

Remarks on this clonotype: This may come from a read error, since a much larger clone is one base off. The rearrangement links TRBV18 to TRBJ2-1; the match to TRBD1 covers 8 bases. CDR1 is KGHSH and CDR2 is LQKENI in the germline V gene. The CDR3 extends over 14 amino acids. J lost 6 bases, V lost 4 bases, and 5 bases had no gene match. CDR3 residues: CASSRDRPCNEQFF. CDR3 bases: TGTGCCAGCTCACGGGACAGGCCCTGCAATGAGCAGTTCTTC.

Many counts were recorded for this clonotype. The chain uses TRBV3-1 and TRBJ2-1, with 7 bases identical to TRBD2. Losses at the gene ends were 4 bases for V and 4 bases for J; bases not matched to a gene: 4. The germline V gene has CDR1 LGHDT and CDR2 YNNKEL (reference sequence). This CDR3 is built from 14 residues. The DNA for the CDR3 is TGTGCCAGCAGCCCCCGGGACTATTACAATGAGCAGTTCTTC. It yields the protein CASSPRDYYNEQFF.

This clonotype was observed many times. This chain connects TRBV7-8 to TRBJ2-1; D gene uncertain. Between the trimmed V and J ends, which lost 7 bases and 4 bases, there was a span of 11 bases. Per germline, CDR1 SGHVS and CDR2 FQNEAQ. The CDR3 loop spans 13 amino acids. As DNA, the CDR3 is TGTGCCAGCACCTTTAGCAGGTACAATGAGCAGTTCTTC. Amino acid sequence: CASTFSRYNEQFF.

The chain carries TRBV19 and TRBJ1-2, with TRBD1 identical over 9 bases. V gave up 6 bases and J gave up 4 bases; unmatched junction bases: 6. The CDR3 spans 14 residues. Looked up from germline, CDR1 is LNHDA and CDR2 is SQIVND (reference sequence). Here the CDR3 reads CASRPGTGTYGYTF. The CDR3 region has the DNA TGTGCCAGTAGACCCGGGACAGGGACCTATGGCTACACCTTC.

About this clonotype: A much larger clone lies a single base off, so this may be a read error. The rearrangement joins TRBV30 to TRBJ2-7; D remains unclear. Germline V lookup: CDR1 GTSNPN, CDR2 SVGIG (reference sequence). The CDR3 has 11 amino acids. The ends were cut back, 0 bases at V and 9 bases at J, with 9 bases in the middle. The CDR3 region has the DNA TGTGCCTGGAGTGTACGTTTCGGGCAGTACTTC. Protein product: CAWSVRFGQYF.

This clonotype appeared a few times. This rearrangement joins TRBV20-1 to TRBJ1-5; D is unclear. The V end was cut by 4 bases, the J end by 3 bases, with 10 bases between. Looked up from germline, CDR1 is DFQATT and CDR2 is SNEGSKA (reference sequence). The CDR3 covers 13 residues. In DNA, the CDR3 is TGCAGTGCTATTGAAGTTGCCAATCAGCCCCAGCATTTT. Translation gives CSAIEVANQPQHF.

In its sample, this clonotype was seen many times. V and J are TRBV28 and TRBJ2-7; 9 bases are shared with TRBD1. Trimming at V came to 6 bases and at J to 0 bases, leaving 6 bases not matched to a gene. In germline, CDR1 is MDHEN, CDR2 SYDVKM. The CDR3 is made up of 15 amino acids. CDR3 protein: CASRTAGQGSYEQYF. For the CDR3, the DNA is TGTGCCAGCAGGACCGCGGGACAGGGCTCCTACGAGCAGTACTTC.

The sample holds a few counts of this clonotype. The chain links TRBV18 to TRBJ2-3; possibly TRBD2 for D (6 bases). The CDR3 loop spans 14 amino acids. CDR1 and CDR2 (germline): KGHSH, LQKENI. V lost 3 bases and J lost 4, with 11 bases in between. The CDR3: CASSPTRPPDTQYF. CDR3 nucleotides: TGTGCCAGCTCACCGACTAGGCCCCCAGATACGCAGTATTTT.

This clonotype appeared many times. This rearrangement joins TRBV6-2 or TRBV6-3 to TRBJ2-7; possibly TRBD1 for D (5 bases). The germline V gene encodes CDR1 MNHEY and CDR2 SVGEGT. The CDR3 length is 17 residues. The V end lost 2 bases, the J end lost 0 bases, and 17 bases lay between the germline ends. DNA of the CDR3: TGTGCCAGCAGTTACCCCCTCGACAGACCCTCCTCCTACGAGCAGTACTTC. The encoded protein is CASSYPLDRPSSYEQYF.

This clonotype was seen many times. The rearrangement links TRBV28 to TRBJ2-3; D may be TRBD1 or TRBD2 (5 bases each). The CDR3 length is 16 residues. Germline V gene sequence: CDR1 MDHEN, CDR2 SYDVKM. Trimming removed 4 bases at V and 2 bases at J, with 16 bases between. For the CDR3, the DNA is TGTGCCAGCAGTTGGGGGACGGGACCGAACACAGATACGCAGTATTTT. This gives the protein CASSWGTGPNTDTQYF.

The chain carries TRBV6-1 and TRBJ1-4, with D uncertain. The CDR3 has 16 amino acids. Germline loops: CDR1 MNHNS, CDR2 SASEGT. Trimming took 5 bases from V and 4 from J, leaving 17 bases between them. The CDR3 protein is CASSPRPLLNNEKLFF. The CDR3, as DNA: TGTGCCAGCAGTCCCCGTCCACTTCTCAATAATGAAAAACTGTTTTTT.

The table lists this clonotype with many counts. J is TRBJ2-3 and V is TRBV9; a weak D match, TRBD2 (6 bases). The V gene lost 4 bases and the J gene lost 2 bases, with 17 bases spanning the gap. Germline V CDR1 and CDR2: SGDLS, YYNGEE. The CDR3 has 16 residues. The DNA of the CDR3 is TGTGCCAGCAGCCTTAGCGGCTACTCGACCACAGATACGCAGTATTTT. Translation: CASSLSGYSTTDTQYF.